This T cell receptor beta chain was identified during a study of blood T cells in healthy people across ages. The study's findings and limits: The unknown donor CMV status may have confounded expanded clonotype changes. In older individuals, TCR beta diversity per million T cells was lower, falling roughly linearly with age.

A note on this clonotype: The antigen is undetermined.

V lost 4 bases to trimming and J lost 15 bases; unmatched junction nucleotides: 9. CDR1 is SGHDN and CDR2 is FVKESK in the germline V gene. The CDR3 runs 14 residues. Alongside a J-beta primer mix, a sample-barcoded 5' primer served in a second PCR lasting about 6 to 12 cycles. TCRdb re-derived calls from the 5' RACE reads in MiXCR, one entry per CDR3 protein. The table has 600,000 to 850,000 distinct CDR3 sequences, about 40% seen once. Sequenced material: blood. This receptor was identified in a woman aged 55-70 years in good health. The V call is TRBV14, the J call TRBJ2-1; TRBD2 agrees at 13 bases. Here the CDR3 reads CASSPGLAGVGLFF. The CDR3, as DNA: TGTGCCAGCAGCCCAGGACTAGCGGGGGTAGGTCTGTTCTTC.